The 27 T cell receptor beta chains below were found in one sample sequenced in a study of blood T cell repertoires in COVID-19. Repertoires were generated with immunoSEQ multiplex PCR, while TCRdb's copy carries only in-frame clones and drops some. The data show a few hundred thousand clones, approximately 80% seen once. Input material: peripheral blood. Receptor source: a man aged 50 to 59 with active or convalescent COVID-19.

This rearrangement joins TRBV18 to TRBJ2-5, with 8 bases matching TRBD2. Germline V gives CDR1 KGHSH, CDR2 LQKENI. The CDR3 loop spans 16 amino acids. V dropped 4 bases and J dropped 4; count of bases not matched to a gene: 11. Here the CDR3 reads CASSRYGGARRETQYF. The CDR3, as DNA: TGTGCCAGCTCACGCTACGGGGGGGCGCGGCGAGAGACCCAGTACTTC.

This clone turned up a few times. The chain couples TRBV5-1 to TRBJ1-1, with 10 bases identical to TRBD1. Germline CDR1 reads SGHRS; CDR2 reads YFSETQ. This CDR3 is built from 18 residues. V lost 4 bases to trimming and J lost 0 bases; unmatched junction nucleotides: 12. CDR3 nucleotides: TGCGCCAGCAGCCCTCGGACAGGGGGGAAGGTAGTGAACACTGAAGCTTTCTTT. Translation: CASSPRTGGKVVNTEAFF.

For the CDR3, the DNA is TGCGCCAGCAGCCCCCGGGTCAGGGGGAATTCACCCCTCCACTTT. Translating it yields CASSPRVRGNSPLHF. This chain uses TRBV4-1 with TRBJ1-6, with 7 bases fitting TRBD1. The CDR3 is made up of 15 amino acids. Germline-derived CDR1 and CDR2 are MGHRA and YSYEKL. V was pared by 4 bases and J by 7 bases, with 7 bases of the junction left unmatched.

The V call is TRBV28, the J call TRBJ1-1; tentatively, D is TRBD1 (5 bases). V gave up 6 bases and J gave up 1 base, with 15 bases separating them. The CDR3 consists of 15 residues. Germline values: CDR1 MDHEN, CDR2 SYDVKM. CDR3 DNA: TGTGCCAGCAGACTAACGGACAAGACGAACACTGAAGCTTTCTTT. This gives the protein CASRLTDKTNTEAFF.

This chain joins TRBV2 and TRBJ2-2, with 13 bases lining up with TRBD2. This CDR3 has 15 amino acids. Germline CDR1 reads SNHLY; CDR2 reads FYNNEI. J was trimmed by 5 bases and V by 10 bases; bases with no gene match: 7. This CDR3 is CATPGLAGRTGELFF. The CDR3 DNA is TGTGCCACCCCGGGACTAGCGGGAAGGACCGGGGAGCTGTTTTTT.

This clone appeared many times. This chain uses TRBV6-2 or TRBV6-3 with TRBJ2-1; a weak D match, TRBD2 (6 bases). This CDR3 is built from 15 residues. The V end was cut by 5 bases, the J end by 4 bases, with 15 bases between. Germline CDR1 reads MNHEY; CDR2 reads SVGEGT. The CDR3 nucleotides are TGTGCCAGCAGTCCGGTGGAGGCGGGGTACAATGAGCAGTTCTTC. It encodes CASSPVEAGYNEQFF.

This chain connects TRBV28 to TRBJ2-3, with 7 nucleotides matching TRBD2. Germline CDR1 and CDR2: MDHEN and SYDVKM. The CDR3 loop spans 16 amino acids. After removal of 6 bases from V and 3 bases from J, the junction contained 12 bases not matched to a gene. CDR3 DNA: TGTGCCAGCAGCCCGGGCGGGAGCGGTTTTACAGATACGCAGTATTTT. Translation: CASSPGGSGFTDTQYF.

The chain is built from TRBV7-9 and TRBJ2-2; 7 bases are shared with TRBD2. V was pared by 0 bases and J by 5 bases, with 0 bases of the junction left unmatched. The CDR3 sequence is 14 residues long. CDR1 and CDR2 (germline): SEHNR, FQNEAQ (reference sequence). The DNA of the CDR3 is TGTGCCAGCAGCTTAGCGGGAGGGACCGGGGAGCTGTTTTTT. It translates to CASSLAGGTGELFF.

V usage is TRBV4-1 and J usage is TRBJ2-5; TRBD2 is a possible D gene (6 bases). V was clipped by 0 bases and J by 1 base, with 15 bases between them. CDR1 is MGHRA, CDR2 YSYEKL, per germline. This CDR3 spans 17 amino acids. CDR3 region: CASSQEAAGKLQETQYF. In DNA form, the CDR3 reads TGCGCCAGCAGCCAAGAGGCTGCGGGGAAACTCCAAGAGACCCAGTACTTC.

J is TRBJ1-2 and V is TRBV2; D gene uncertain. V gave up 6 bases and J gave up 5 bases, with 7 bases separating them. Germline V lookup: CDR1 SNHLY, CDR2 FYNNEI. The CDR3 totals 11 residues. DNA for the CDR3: TGTGCCAGCAGCCAACTTTATGGCTACACCTTC. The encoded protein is CASSQLYGYTF.

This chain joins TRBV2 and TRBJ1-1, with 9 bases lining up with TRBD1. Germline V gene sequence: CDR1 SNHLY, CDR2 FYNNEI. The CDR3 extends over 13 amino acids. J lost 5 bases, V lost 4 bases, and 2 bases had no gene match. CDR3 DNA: TGTGCCAGCAGTGGGACAGGGGAAACTGAAGCTTTCTTT. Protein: CASSGTGETEAFF.

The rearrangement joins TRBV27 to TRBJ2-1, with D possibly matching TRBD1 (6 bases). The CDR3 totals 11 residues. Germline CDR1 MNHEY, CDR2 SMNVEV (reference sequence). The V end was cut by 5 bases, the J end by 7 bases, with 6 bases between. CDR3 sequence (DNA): TGTGCCAGCAGTAGGGGGAATGAGCAGTTCTTC. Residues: CASSRGNEQFF.

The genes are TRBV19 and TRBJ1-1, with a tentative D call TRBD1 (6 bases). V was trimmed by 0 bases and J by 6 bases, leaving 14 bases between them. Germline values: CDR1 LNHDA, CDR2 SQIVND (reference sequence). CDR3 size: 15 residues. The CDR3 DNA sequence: TGTGCCAGTAGTATAGACAGGGGCCGTTTCGCTGAAGCTTTCTTT. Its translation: CASSIDRGRFAEAFF.

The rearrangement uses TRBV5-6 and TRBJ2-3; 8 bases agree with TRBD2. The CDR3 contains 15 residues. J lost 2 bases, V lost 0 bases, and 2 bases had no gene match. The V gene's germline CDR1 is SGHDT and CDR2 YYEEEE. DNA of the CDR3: TGTGCCAGCAGCTTGGGCGGGGGGAACACAGATACGCAGTATTTT. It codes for CASSLGGGNTDTQYF.

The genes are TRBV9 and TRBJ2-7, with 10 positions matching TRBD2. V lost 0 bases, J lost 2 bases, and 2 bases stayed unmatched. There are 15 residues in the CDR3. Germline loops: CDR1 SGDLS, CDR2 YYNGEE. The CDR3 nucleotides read TGTGCCAGCAGCGTAGGTGGACTAGCGGCCTACGAGCAGTACTTC. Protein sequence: CASSVGGLAAYEQYF.

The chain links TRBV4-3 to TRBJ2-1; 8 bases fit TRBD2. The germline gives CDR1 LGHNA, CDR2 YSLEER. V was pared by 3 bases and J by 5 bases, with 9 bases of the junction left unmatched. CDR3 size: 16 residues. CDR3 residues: CASSQFGRGLNNEQFF. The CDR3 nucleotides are TGCGCCAGCAGCCAGTTCGGGAGGGGGTTGAACAATGAGCAGTTCTTC.

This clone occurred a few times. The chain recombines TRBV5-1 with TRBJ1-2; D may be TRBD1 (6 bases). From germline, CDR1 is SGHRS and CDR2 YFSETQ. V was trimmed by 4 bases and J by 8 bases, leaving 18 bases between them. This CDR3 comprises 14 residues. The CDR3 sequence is CASSKLDSPGGYTF. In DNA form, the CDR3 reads TGCGCCAGCAGCAAGCTGGACAGCCCGGGGGGCTACACCTTC.

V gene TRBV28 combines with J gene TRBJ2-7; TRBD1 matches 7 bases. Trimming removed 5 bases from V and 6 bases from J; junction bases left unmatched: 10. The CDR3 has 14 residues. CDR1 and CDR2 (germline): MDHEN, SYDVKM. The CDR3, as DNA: TGTGCCAGCAGTCCCGGGACAGCGACTGGCGAGCAGTACGTC. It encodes CASSPGTATGEQYV.

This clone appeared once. The CDR3 reads CASSFGTSGRITDTQYF. CDR3 coding DNA: TGCGCCAGCAGCTTTGGGACTAGCGGGAGGATCACAGATACGCAGTATTTT. The chain joins TRBV5-1 to TRBJ2-3; 15 bases map to TRBD2. The V and J ends lost 2 bases and 2 bases, in that order; junction bases with no gene match: 3. This CDR3 comprises 17 residues. The germline gives CDR1 SGHRS, CDR2 YFSETQ.

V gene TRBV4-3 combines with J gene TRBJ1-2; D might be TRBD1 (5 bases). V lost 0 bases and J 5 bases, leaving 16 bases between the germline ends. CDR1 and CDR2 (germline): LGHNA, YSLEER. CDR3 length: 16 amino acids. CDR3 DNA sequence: TGCGCCAGCAGCCAAGACGGGGGACGGGGGAAGTATGGCTACACCTTC. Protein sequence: CASSQDGGRGKYGYTF.

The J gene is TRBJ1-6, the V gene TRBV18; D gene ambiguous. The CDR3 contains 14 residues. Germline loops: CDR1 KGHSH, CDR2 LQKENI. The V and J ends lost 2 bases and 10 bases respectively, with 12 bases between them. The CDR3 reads CASSPKGEGSPLHF. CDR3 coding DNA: TGTGCCAGCTCACCAAAAGGCGAGGGATCACCCCTCCACTTT.

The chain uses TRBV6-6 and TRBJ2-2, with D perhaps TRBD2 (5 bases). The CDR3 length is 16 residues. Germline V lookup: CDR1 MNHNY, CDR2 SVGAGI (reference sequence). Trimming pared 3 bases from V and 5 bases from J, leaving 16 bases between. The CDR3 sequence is CASSYSRGGWTGELFF. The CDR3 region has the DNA TGTGCCAGCAGTTATTCTCGAGGAGGCTGGACCGGGGAGCTGTTTTTT.

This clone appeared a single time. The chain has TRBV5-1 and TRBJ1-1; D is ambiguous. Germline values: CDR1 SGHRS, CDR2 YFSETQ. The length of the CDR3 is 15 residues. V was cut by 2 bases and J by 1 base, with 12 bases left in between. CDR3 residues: CASSFGVAPNTEAFF. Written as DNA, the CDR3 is TGCGCCAGCAGCTTCGGGGTGGCCCCGAACACTGAAGCTTTCTTT.

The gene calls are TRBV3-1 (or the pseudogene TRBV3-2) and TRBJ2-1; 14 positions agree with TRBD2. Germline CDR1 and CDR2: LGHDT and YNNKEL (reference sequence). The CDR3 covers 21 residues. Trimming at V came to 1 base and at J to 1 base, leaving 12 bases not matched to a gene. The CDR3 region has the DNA TGTGCCAGCAGCCAAGCCCACCGACTAGCGGGAGGGCCCGATTCCTACAATGAGCAGTTCTTC. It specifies CASSQAHRLAGGPDSYNEQFF.

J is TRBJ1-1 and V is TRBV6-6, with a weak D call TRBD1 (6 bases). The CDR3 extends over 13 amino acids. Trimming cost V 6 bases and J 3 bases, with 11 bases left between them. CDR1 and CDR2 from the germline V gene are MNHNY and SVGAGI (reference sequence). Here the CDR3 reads CASRSGTYTEAFF. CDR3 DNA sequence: TGTGCCAGCAGAAGCGGGACATACACTGAAGCTTTCTTT.

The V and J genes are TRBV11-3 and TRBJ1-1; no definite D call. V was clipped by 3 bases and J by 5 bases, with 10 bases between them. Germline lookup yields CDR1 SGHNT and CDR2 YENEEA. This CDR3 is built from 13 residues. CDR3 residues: CASSFSLVTEAFF. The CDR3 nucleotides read TGTGCCAGCAGCTTTTCTTTAGTGACTGAAGCTTTCTTT.

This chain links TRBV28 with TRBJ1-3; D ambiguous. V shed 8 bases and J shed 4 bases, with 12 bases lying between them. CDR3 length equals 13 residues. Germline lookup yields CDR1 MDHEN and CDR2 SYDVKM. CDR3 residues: CASVQRAGNTIYF. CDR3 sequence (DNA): TGTGCCAGCGTTCAGCGGGCAGGAAACACCATATATTTT.